This T cell receptor beta chain was recorded in a study of tumor-infiltrating lymphocytes in oesophageal squamous cell carcinoma. The CDR3 runs to 15 residues. From germline, CDR1 is SGHKS and CDR2 YYEKEE (reference sequence). V was cut by 5 bases and J by 5 bases, with 17 bases left in between. The table lists this clonotype with many counts. A single record per CDR3 protein comes from TCRdb applying MiXCR to the PCR reads. The data hold roughly 19,000 distinct CDR3 sequences, with about two fifths observed a single time. J is TRBJ2-4 and V is TRBV5-5, with D possibly TRBD2 on 6 matching bases. The source is a male donor with esophageal squamous cell carcinoma. Sequencing was done on a sample of normal esophageal tissue next to the tumor. The CDR3 is CASRSAEGPQNIQYF. DNA for the CDR3: TGTGCCAGCAGGTCCGCGGAGGGACCCCAAAACATTCAGTACTTC.